These 15 T cell receptor beta chains share one sample of origin, sequenced in a study of tumor-infiltrating lymphocytes in primary liver carcinoma. Starting from around 0.45 ug of total RNA, TCR beta cDNA was produced with a primer in the constant region. Slightly modified ARM-PCR with three nested multiplex PCR rounds yielded TCR beta libraries. The first two PCR rounds used TRBV1-TRBV30 forward primers with a C-beta reverse primer, 10 to 11 cycles each. TCRdb re-analysed the multiplex PCR reads in MiXCR, keeping a single row per CDR3 protein. Of about 120,000 distinct CDR3 sequences listed, under 70% were seen once; the top ten hold over 7.5%. Both RNA and DNA were isolated together from about 20-30 mg of bulk tissue that had not been sorted. The material sequenced was tumor-adjacent normal liver tissue. The origin of the receptors is a woman aged 55-75 years with primary liver carcinoma and hepatitis B virus infection.

Comments on this clonotype: A much larger clone lies one base from this, so it may be a read error. This sequence joins TRBV7-9 and TRBJ2-7, with 10 bases aligning to TRBD2. CDR1 and CDR2 from the germline V gene are SEHNR and FQNEAQ (reference sequence). Trimming took 5 bases from V and 4 from J; bases not matched to a gene: 8. The CDR3 is 15 amino acids. The CDR3 region has the DNA TGTGCCAGCAGCCTACTAGCGGGAAGCTCTTACGAGCAGTACTTC. Translated: CASSLLAGSSYEQYF.

This clonotype was found many times. The V and J genes are TRBV12-3 or TRBV12-4 and TRBJ2-1, with D tentatively TRBD2 (6 bases). Trimming removed 5 bases at V and 11 bases at J, with 25 bases between. The CDR3 spans 16 residues. CDR3: CASSQTTTSVVRQQFF. The CDR3 DNA is TGTGCCAGCAGTCAAACCACGACTAGTGTGGTTCGCCAGCAGTTCTTC.

The rearrangement uses TRBV13 and TRBJ2-7, with a weak D call TRBD1 (5 bases). CDR3 size: 14 residues. V was cut by 7 bases and J by 4 bases, with 17 bases left in between. Germline loops: CDR1 PRHDT, CDR2 FYEKMQ (reference sequence). CDR3 amino acids: CASTFGPGKYEQYF. CDR3 nucleotides: TGTGCCAGCACCTTCGGACCAGGGAAGTACGAGCAGTACTTC. Complete variable domain (other parts from reference TRBV13 and TRBJ2-7): AAGVIQSPRHLIKEKRETATLKCYPIPRHDTVYWYQQGPGQDPQFLISFYEKMQSDKGSIPDRFSAQQFSDYHSELNMSSLELGDSALYFCASTFGPGKYEQYFGPGTRLTVT.

Comment on this clonotype: The junction does not match germline at one end; this may be a read error. The gene calls are TRBV14 and TRBJ2-2; 8 nucleotides match TRBD2. There are 14 residues in the CDR3. Germline lookup yields CDR1 SGHDN and CDR2 FVKESK. CDR3 bases: TGTGCCAACAGGGAGCGGGAGAACACCGGGGAGCCGTTTTTT. Amino acid sequence: CANRERENTGEPFF. The entire variable domain, with the rest obtained from reference TRBV14 and TRBJ2-2, is as follows: EAGVTQFPSHSVIEKGQTVTLRCDPISGHDNLYWYRRVMGKEIKFLLHFVKESKQDESGMPNNRFLAERTGGTYSTLKVQPAELEDSGVYFCANRERENTGEPFFGEGSRLTVL.

To note about this clonotype: As the CDR3 is not closed by the conserved phenylalanine or tryptophan, this likely results from a read error. V gene TRBV5-6 combines with J gene TRBJ2-1; perhaps TRBD2 as D (6 bases). The length of the CDR3 is 16 residues. From germline, CDR1 is SGHDT and CDR2 YYEEEE. CDR3 sequence (DNA): TGTGCCAGTAGCTTGGTTCCCGGGAGATCCTACAATGAGCAGTTCTCC. It codes for CASSLVPGRSYNEQFS.

As regards this clonotype: With a much larger clone just one base away, this may be a read error. The chain joins TRBV5-1 to TRBJ2-3; TRBD2 is a possible D gene (6 bases). Germline V lookup: CDR1 SGHRS, CDR2 YFSETQ. The CDR3 sequence is 15 residues long. The V gene lost 6 bases and the J gene lost 2 bases, with 16 bases spanning the gap. This CDR3 reads CASTWEDPNTDTQYF. CDR3 sequence (DNA): TGCGCCAGCACCTGGGAGGATCCTAACACAGATACGCAGTATTTT.

This clonotype was counted once. A junction boundary mismatches the germline segment, possibly from a read error. The chain has TRBV12-3 or TRBV12-4 and TRBJ1-1; tentatively, D is TRBD1 (5 bases). The CDR3 length is 11 residues. The CDR3 spells CASSFGQGRSF. The CDR3 DNA sequence: TGTGCCAGCAGCTTCGGGCAGGGACGGTCCTTT.

This clonotype showed up just a few times. J is TRBJ2-4 and V is TRBV5-1; TRBD2 matches 13 bases. The germline CDR1 and CDR2 sequences are SGHRS and YFSETQ. This CDR3 is built from 16 residues. The J segment lost 6 bases and the V segment lost 0 bases, leaving 3 bases of the junction unmatched. The DNA for the CDR3 is TGCGCCAGCAGCTTGGAACTAGCGGGAGGGCCAAACATTCAGTACTTC. Protein: CASSLELAGGPNIQYF. Full variable domain (rest looked up from reference TRBV5-1 and TRBJ2-4): KAGVTQTPRYLIKTRGQQVTLSCSPISGHRSVSWYQQTPGQGLQFLFEYFSETQRNKGNFPGRFSGRQFSNSRSEMNVSTLELGDSALYLCASSLELAGGPNIQYFGAGTRLSVL.

This clonotype was detected only a few times. This sequence may be a read error, since a much larger clone differs from it by one base. This sequence joins TRBV12-3 or TRBV12-4 and TRBJ2-7, with no clear D. The length of the CDR3 is 14 residues. The CDR3 bases are TGTGTCAGCAGTTTGGCCAGTCCCTCCTACGAGCAGTACTTC. This translates into CVSSLASPSYEQYF.

The V call is TRBV11-2, the J call TRBJ2-3; D ambiguous. Germline V gene sequence: CDR1 SGHAT, CDR2 FQNNGV. The V gene lost 4 bases and the J gene lost 14 bases, with 19 bases spanning the gap. The CDR3 is made up of 13 amino acids. The CDR3 DNA sequence: TGTGCCAGCAGCTCAGATCGAGGAGATACACGGTATTTT. It is translated as CASSSDRGDTRYF.

Details on this clonotype: An end of the junction differs from the germline gene, which may be a read error. The J gene is TRBJ2-7, the V gene TRBV6-1; 7 nucleotides agree with TRBD1. The CDR3 totals 19 residues. Per the germline V gene, CDR1 is MNHNS and CDR2 is SASEGT. The CDR3 loop reads CVSTTNRGLRPAGAYEQYF. In nucleotides, the CDR3 is TGTGTCAGCACGACAAACAGGGGCCTCCGGCCGGCAGGAGCCTACGAGCAGTACTTC.

Worth noting for this clonotype: The conserved phenylalanine or tryptophan normally closing the CDR3 is absent here, so this likely arose from a read error. V and J are TRBV4-2 and TRBJ2-5; 8 bases are a match to TRBD2. Germline V gene sequence: CDR1 LGHNA, CDR2 YNFKEQ. The CDR3 consists of 16 residues. J lost 9 bases, V lost 2 bases, and 14 bases had no gene match. CDR3 sequence: CASSQTGTSTQRAQYL. The CDR3 DNA is TGTGCCAGCAGCCAAACCGGGACTAGTACTCAACGGGCCCAGTACTTA.

Regarding this clonotype: A read error may produce the germline difference seen at one junction end. V gene TRBV11-2 combines with J gene TRBJ2-5; 8 bases are shared with TRBD2. The CDR3 runs to 16 residues. The V gene's germline CDR1 is SGHAT and CDR2 FQNNGV. The CDR3 loop is CASSPYGGRTQETHYF. The CDR3 coding sequence is TGTGCCAGCAGCCCCTATGGCGGGAGGACACAGGAGACCCATTACTTC.

Notes on this clonotype: At one end, the junction sequence differs from germline, possibly due to a read error. V is TRBV11-2 and J is TRBJ1-1; 7 nucleotides align to TRBD1. The CDR3 has 16 residues. In germline, CDR1 is SGHAT, CDR2 FQNNGV. CDR3 loop: CTSSATTGYVRTEAYF. CDR3 bases: TGTACCAGCAGCGCCACGACAGGGTACGTTCGCACTGAAGCTTACTTT.

This clonotype was observed a single time. The gene calls are TRBV11-2 and TRBJ2-2, with 9 bases lining up with TRBD2. The V gene end was trimmed by 4 bases and the J gene end by 9 bases; junction bases not matched to a gene: 9. Germline loops: CDR1 SGHAT, CDR2 FQNNGV. The CDR3 extends over 15 amino acids. CDR3 in amino acids: CASSCKTSGTWELFF. The CDR3 DNA reads as TGTGCCAGCAGCTGCAAGACTAGCGGAACCTGGGAGCTGTTTTTT.